Here is one T cell receptor beta chain with its context. The specificity of this receptor is unknown. No base qualities exist here, and no much larger clone lies one base off it. Genomic DNA was used as template for profiling of TCR beta VDJ combinations and CDR3 sequences. An Illumina HiSeq 2000 was the platform used for TCR repertoire sequencing. As for the authors' bioinformatics: Repertoires were assessed using TRBV/TRBJ rearrangement plots, CDR3 size and DJ length profiles, and Simpson's diversity index. Whichever DNA sequence was most abundant in the deep sequencing data was defined as the immunodominant clone. CDR3 amino acid sequences were screened for sharing across subjects and were compared with published repertoires and the VDJdb database. The public reads were reprocessed in TCRdb via fastp at Q25 and MiXCR, keeping in-frame beta chains. Rows are unified per CDR3 protein, each entry keeping the most common DNA and genes. TCRdb assigned the V and J calls; the authors' analysis was not used. This sample holds roughly 120,000 distinct CDR3 sequences; 55% to 70% were observed only once. Clones ranked in the top ten supply 25% to 30% of the sample.

The data derive from a study of CD8+CD57+ T cells in acquired aplastic anemia (dated by TCRdb to between 2018 and 2020). Regarding the study in general: A mean of around 3.2 ug of DNA, ranging from about 0.17 to 30 ug, was extracted from sorted CD4+ and CD8+ cells. A CD8+CD57+ expansion meant a frequency higher than the mean frequency seen in healthy subjects. What the authors observed across the whole study: Although twenty-nine CD8+ CDR3 sequences were shared by patients and controls, these sequences appeared highly expressed in patients and within the immunodominant clones of patients. No significant difference in CD8+ Simpson's diversity was found between patients and healthy controls (P=0.060).

The patients picked for sequencing were ones in whom flow cytometry had shown an expansion of CD8+CD57+ cells. Severe acquired aplastic anemia was diagnosed in all patients according to International Study of Aplastic Anemia and Agranulocytosis and Camitta criteria. No patient had received any therapy when blood was sampled. The study deep-sequenced TCR repertoires of sorted CD4+ and CD8+ blood T cells from severe aplastic anemia patients and healthy subjects. In the USA, patient enrollment took place under clinicaltrials.gov protocols 00001620, 01623167, 00001397, 00071045, 00081523 and 00961064. Ficoll-Paque density gradient centrifugation was used to isolate peripheral blood mononuclear cells. CD4+ and CD8+ T cells were sorted by FACS or magnetic beads before DNA extraction. The V end loses 9 bases and the J end loses 3 bases, and a stretch of 9 bases separates them. CDR3 length: 13 amino acids, cysteine to phenylalanine. Only CDR3 DNA remains: 39 bases, in frame from the first base. For CDR1 and CDR2, the germline V gene lists SNHLY and FYNNEI.

The receptor was derived from a human donor with aplastic anemia. The rearranged chain carries TRBV2 and TRBJ2-6; TRBD1 is perhaps the D gene, given 5 matching bases. Specimen: sorted CD4+, CD8+, or CD8+CD57+ T cells (not recorded which) from PBMCs. The CDR3 corresponds to CASKGYGANVLTF. The nucleotide sequence is given as TGTGCCAGTAAGGGGTATGGGGCCAACGTCCTGACTTTC.